This T cell receptor beta chain was sequenced in a study of blood T cell repertoires in COVID-19. V was pared by 4 bases and J by 5 bases, with 11 bases between. The CDR3 consists of 13 residues. Germline-derived CDR1 and CDR2 are LNHDA and SQIVND (reference sequence). Recruitment covered 20 to 25 US areas and drew participants whose ages spanned roughly 18 to 100 years. Methods used by the authors: Reference gene primer amplification in the assay estimated nucleated cell counts. Libraries were prepared by immunoSEQ multiplex PCR; TCRdb keeps only in-frame clonotypes and omits some of them. V and J calls and clone size are given by that table; D and trimming were obtained from the DNA. Of about 64,000 clones in the sample, around 90% were seen once.

The chain joins TRBV19 to TRBJ2-5; D is unresolved. Sequencing was done on a sample of PBMCs or T cells enriched from blood (not recorded which). This clonotype was obtained from a woman in her thirties or forties who had recovered from COVID-19. The CDR3 DNA sequence: TGTGCCAGTAGTAGGCAAGGCAGGGAGACCCAGTACTTC. Its translation: CASSRQGRETQYF.